A single sample is the source of the 11 T cell receptor beta chains below, sequenced in a study of blood T cell repertoires in COVID-19 (dated by TCRdb to the early 2020s). Library preparation used the immunoSEQ multiplex PCR assay. In TCRdb, the immuneACCESS table is reduced to in-frame sequences with V and J assigned. These tables do not hold every clone; where another copy was compared, an unresolved V gene accounts for under half, and the others remain unexplained. Within this sample are tens of thousands of clones, with approximately 87% of them counted one time only. Approximately 4% of the sample lies in the top ten. Sample: peripheral blood. All receptors derive from a human donor in a cohort sampled during active COVID-19.

The chain carries TRBV4-2 and TRBJ2-7; perhaps TRBD2 as D (5 bases). The CDR3 loop spans 15 amino acids. V shed 1 base and J shed 2 bases, with 12 bases lying between them. Germline V gene lookup returns CDR1 LGHNA and CDR2 YNFKEQ. The CDR3 sequence is CASSQVTDFPYEQYF. The CDR3 nucleotides read TGTGCCAGCAGCCAAGTGACGGACTTCCCCTACGAGCAGTACTTC.

The chain links TRBV9 to TRBJ2-2, with TRBD2 identical over 8 bases. This CDR3 region has 17 residues. CDR1 and CDR2 from the germline V gene are SGDLS and YYNGEE. With V trimmed by 0 bases and J by 1 base, 5 bases remained unmatched. CDR3 loop: CASSVAGSGRNTGELFF. CDR3 in DNA: TGTGCCAGCAGCGTAGCAGGCAGCGGGAGGAACACCGGGGAGCTGTTTTTT.

The table lists this clone with a count of one. The chain has TRBV10-3 and TRBJ1-1, with D possibly TRBD1 on 5 matching bases. CDR1 ENHRY and CDR2 SYGVKD come from the germline V gene. V was cut by 0 bases and J by 0 bases, with 8 bases left in between. There are 15 residues in the CDR3. CDR3 region: CAISESATVNTEAFF. The CDR3 coding sequence is TGTGCCATCAGTGAGTCCGCGACAGTGAACACTGAAGCTTTCTTT.

The chain employs TRBV28 and TRBJ1-5, with 9 bases identical to TRBD1. The trim removed 3 bases at V and 4 bases at J, leaving 4 bases unmatched. The CDR3 contains 15 residues. Per germline, CDR1 MDHEN and CDR2 SYDVKM. In DNA form, the CDR3 reads TGTGCCAGCAGTTTTGACAGGGGGTTTAATCAGCCCCAGCATTTT. This sequence encodes CASSFDRGFNQPQHF.

This chain joins TRBV3-1 (or the pseudogene TRBV3-2) and TRBJ2-7; 7 bases fit TRBD1. The V gene's germline CDR1 is LGHDT and CDR2 YNNKEL (reference sequence). This CDR3 is 16 amino acids long. Trimming removed 2 bases from V and 7 bases from J; junction bases left unmatched: 14. The CDR3 DNA reads as TGTGCCAGCAGCCAACGGAAGACAGGGAGAACCTGGGAGCAGTACTTC. Translating gives CASSQRKTGRTWEQYF.

V gene TRBV19 combines with J gene TRBJ2-2; D is possibly TRBD1 (6 bases). The CDR3 is 13 amino acids. Germline loops: CDR1 LNHDA, CDR2 SQIVND (reference sequence). Trimming shortened V by 7 bases and J by 3 bases, and 9 bases separated the two germline ends. The CDR3 bases are TGTGCCAGTAAACAGGGCGACACCGGGGAGCTGTTTTTT. Translating gives CASKQGDTGELFF.

The gene calls are TRBV25-1 and TRBJ2-7; D gene unclear. In germline, CDR1 is MGHDK, CDR2 SYGVNS. The CDR3 runs 13 residues. V dropped 3 bases and J dropped 5 bases, with 11 bases sitting between them. The CDR3 DNA is TGTGCCAGCAGTGACCCTCCCCTCGACGAGCAGTACTTC. This encodes CASSDPPLDEQYF.

The chain carries TRBV5-1 and TRBJ2-7, with unresolved D. This CDR3 spans 14 amino acids. Trimming took off 0 bases at V and 4 bases at J, with 11 bases between the two ends. Germline V CDR1 and CDR2: SGHRS, YFSETQ. CDR3 coding DNA: TGCGCCAGCAGCTTGGGAAGCGTCGGGTACGAGCAGTACTTC. Translated: CASSLGSVGYEQYF.

V gene TRBV7-9 combines with J gene TRBJ1-3; D gene unclear. Trimming removed 2 bases at V and 7 bases at J, with 6 bases between. The CDR3 has 12 residues. Per the germline V gene, CDR1 is SEHNR and CDR2 is FQNEAQ (reference sequence). CDR3 amino acids: CASSLSRNTIYF. In DNA, the CDR3 is TGTGCCAGCAGCTTATCCCGGAACACCATATATTTT.

The chain joins TRBV5-4 to TRBJ1-1; D ambiguous. Germline assignment: CDR1 SGHNT and CDR2 YYREEE (reference sequence). The V and J ends lost 1 base and 4 bases respectively, with 20 bases between them. CDR3 size: 17 residues. The CDR3 nucleotides read TGTGCCAGCAGCTTGTTAAGAGTCGACGGAGGTGGCACTGAAGCTTTCTTT. Amino acids: CASSLLRVDGGGTEAFF.

This clone has only a few counts. The chain's CDR3 is CASSLGTGSDEQYF. CDR3 nucleotides: TGTGCCAGCAGCTTGGGGACAGGGAGTGACGAGCAGTACTTC. V and J are TRBV5-4 and TRBJ2-7, with 8 bases lining up with TRBD1. Per germline, CDR1 SGHNT and CDR2 YYREEE (reference sequence). V was pared by 0 bases and J by 5 bases, with 4 bases of the junction left unmatched. The length of the CDR3 is 14 residues.